This T cell receptor beta chain was sequenced in a study of blood T cell repertoires in COVID-19. Libraries were prepared by immunoSEQ multiplex PCR; TCRdb keeps only in-frame clonotypes and omits some of them. Here the sample spans just under 350,000 clones, roughly 89% being singletons. Sequencing was carried out using peripheral blood. The TCR sequence derives from a woman under 30 who had recovered from COVID-19.

CDR3 nucleotides: TGTGCCAGCAAACGATCGGACTTCTACACCGGGGAGCTGTTTTTT. Amino acid sequence: CASKRSDFYTGELFF. V gene TRBV27 combines with J gene TRBJ2-2; perhaps TRBD2 as D (5 bases). CDR1 and CDR2 (germline): MNHEY, SMNVEV (reference sequence). The length of the CDR3 is 15 residues. The V end was cut by 7 bases, the J end by 3 bases, with 15 bases between.